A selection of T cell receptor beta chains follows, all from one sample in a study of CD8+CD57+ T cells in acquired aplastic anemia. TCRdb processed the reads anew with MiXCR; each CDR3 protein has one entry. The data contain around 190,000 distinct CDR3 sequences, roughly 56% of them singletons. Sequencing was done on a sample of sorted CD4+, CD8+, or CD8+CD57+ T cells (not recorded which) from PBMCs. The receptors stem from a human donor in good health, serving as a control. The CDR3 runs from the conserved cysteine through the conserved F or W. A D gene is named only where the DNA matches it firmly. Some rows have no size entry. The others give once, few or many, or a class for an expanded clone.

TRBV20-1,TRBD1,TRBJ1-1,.,TGCAGTGCTGCACGGACAGGGGACACTGGAGCTTTCTTT,CSAARTGDTGAFF
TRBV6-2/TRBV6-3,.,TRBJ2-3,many,TGTGCCAGCGCAGACAGGGATACGCAGTATTTT,CASADRDTQYF
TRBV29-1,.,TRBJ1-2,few,TGCAGCGAAGGGGGACACTATGGCTACACCTTC,CSEGGHYGYTF
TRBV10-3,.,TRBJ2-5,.,TGTGCCATCAGTGAGTCTGGGGAGAGGGAGACCCAGTACTTC,CAISESGERETQYF
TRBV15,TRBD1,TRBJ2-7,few,TGTGCCACCAGAGGGGAGACAGGGGGCCTTAGCGAGCAGTACTTC,CATRGETGGLSEQYF
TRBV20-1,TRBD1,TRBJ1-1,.,TGCAGTGCTAGAGAGGGGACAGGGGGAGCTTTCTTT,CSAREGTGGAFF
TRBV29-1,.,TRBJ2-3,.,TGCAGCGTTACTAACACAGATACGCAGTATTTT,CSVTNTDTQYF
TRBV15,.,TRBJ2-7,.,TGTGCCACCAGCAGAGATCTGGGGATCTACGAGCAGTACTTC,CATSRDLGIYEQYF
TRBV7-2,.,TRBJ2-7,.,TGTGCCAGCAGCTTAGCTGGGGCCGTCTACGAGCAGTACTTC,CASSLAGAVYEQYF
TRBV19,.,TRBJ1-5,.,TGTGCCAGTAGTATACATTCGGGGCGACGGAGTCAGCCCCAGCATTTT,CASSIHSGRRSQPQHF
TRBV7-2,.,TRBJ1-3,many,TGTGCCAGCAGTGCCTCTGGAAACACCATATATTTT,CASSASGNTIYF
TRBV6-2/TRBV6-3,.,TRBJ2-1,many,TGTGCCAGCAGTTTCTCGGACCGAGTAGGCAATGAGCAGTTCTTC,CASSFSDRVGNEQFF
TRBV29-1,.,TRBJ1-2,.,TGCAGCGCTGATCGTAACTATGGCTACACCTTC,CSADRNYGYTF
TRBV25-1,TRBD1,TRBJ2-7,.,TGTGCCAGCAGGCCCGGGACAGGGTACGAGCAGTACTTC,CASRPGTGYEQYF
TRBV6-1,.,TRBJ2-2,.,TGTGCCACCCGATCCTGGGGAATTATCACCGGGGAGCTGTTTTTT,CATRSWGIITGELFF
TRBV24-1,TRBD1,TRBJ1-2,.,TGTGCCACCAGTGTACAGGGGAATGATGGCTACACCTTC,CATSVQGNDGYTF
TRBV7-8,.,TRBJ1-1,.,TGTGCCAGCAGCTCAACCCCGACAGCTGAAGCTTTCTTT,CASSSTPTAEAFF
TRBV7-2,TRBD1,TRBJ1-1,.,TGTGCCACCAAGGAAGACCGGGACAGGGGGCTCACTGAAGCTTTCTTT,CATKEDRDRGLTEAFF
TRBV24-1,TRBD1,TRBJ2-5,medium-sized,TGTGCCACCAGTGGGACAGGGGAAGAGACCCAGTACTTC,CATSGTGEETQYF
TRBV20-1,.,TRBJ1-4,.,TGCAGTGCTATAGGGGACGCAAACCCTGAAAAACTGTTTTTT,CSAIGDANPEKLFF
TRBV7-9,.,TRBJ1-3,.,TGTGCCAGCAGCTTAGGGGGGGCAGGTACGCTTTGGAGAAACACCATATATTTT,CASSLGGAGTLWRNTIYF
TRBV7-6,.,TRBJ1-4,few,TGTGCCAGCAGCCTAAGGACAAGGGGTTATACGACTAATGAAAAACTGTTTTTT,CASSLRTRGYTTNEKLFF
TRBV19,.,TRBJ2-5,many,TGTGCCAGTAGTGATAAAGAGACCCAGTACTTC,CASSDKETQYF
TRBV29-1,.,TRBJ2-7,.,TGCAGCGTTCAAGTACAGGGTATAAACGACGAGCAGTACTTC,CSVQVQGINDEQYF
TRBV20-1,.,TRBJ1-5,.,TGCAGTGTCTTCCTTGAGGGAGGTCAGCCCCAGCATTTT,CSVFLEGGQPQHF
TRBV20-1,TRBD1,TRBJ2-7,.,TGCAGTGCCTCGGAGGACAGGGGCCACGAGCAGTACTTC,CSASEDRGHEQYF
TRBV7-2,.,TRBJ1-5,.,TGCGCCAGCAGCCAAGGTTGGGGGGCCACAGATACGCAGCATTTT,CASSQGWGATDTQHF
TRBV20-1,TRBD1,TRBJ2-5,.,TGCAGTGAGGGGACAGGGGGTCGGGAGACCCAGTACTTC,CSEGTGGRETQYF
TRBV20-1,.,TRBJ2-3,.,TGCAGTGCTAGTCCCGGGGGAGATACGCAGTATTTT,CSASPGGDTQYF
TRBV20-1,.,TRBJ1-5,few,TGCAGTGCCGTCGTGAGTGGTGGGTTTTATCAGCCCCAGCATTTT,CSAVVSGGFYQPQHF
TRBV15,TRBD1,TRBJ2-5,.,TGTGCCACCAGCAGAGGAGGGGGCCGGGTGAAGTACACCCAGTACTTC,CATSRGGGRVKYTQYF
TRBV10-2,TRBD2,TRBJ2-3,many,TGCGCCAGCACCTTAACCAGCGGGGGGGGCACAGATACGCAGTATTTT,CASTLTSGGGTDTQYF
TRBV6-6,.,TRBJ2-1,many,TGTGCCAGCAGGCCACTAGGGACCTACAATGAGCAGTTCTTC,CASRPLGTYNEQFF
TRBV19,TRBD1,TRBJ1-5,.,TGTGCCAGTAGACCGACAGGGGTCCTTCAGCCCCAGCATTTT,CASRPTGVLQPQHF
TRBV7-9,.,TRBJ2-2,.,TGTGCCAGCAGCTTTAGTAAGAACACCGGGGAGCTGTTTTTT,CASSFSKNTGELFF
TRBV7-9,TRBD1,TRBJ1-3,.,TGTGCCAGCAGCTTAGGACAGGGTTCGAACACCATATATTTT,CASSLGQGSNTIYF
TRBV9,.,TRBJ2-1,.,TGTGCCAGCAGCGTAGTACCGAGCTACAATGAGCAGTTCTTC,CASSVVPSYNEQFF
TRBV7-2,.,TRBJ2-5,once,TGTGCCAGCAGCTTAGCGGCACTAGGGGAGACCCAGTACTTC,CASSLAALGETQYF
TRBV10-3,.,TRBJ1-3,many,TGTGCCATCAGCGGGACTGACTCTGGAAACACCATATATTTT,CAISGTDSGNTIYF
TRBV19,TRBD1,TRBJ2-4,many,TGTGCCAGTACCACGGGACAGGGGAGGGCCAAAAACATTCAGTACTTC,CASTTGQGRAKNIQYF
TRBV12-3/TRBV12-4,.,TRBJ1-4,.,TGTGCCAGCAACATGGGGTGGAGTGAAAAACTGTTTTTT,CASNMGWSEKLFF
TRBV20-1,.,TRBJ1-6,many,TGCAGTGCTAGAGTTAATTCACCCCTCCACTTT,CSARVNSPLHF
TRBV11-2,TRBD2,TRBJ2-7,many,TGTGCCAGCAGCTGGTCCCAACTAGCGGGGACCGAGCAGTACTTC,CASSWSQLAGTEQYF
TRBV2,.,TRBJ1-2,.,TGTGCCGACGGACAGTCTCCTAACTATGGCTACACCTTC,CADGQSPNYGYTF
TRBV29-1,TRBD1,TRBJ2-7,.,TGCAGCGTCGGGGGACAGGGGGCCTACGAGCAGTACTTC,CSVGGQGAYEQYF
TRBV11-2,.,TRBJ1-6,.,TGTGCCAGCAGCCACCAACTTGGCGGGGCCCCCTCCTATAATTCACCCCTCCACTTT,CASSHQLGGAPSYNSPLHF
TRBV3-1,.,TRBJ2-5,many,TGTGCCAGCAGCCAGGGGAATTTCGGAGAGACCCAGTACTTC,CASSQGNFGETQYF
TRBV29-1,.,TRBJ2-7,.,TGCAGCGAAACAGGGCACGAGCAGTACTTC,CSETGHEQYF
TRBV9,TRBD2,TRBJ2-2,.,TGTGCCAGCAGCGACAATGGGCGGGAGCCGAACACCGGGGAGCTGTTTTTT,CASSDNGREPNTGELFF